This is a list of T cell receptor beta chains from one sample in a study of blood T cell repertoires in COVID-19. Assay used: immunoSEQ multiplex PCR; TCRdb lists only in-frame clones, some missing. The data hold around 480,000 clones, with about nine tenths observed a single time. Source material: PBMCs or T cells enriched from blood (not recorded which). The receptors derive from a woman aged 18-30 years who had recovered from COVID-19. CDR3s include the opening cysteine and the closing phenylalanine or tryptophan. D genes are given only for firm matches. The size entry is marked missing in some rows and otherwise reads once, few, many or a size class.

j_call,clone_size,d_call,v_call,cdr3_aa,cdr3_nt
TRBJ1-2,NA,TRBD1,TRBV5-6,CASSLEGDRLYGYTF,TGTGCCAGCAGCTTGGAGGGGGACAGGCTTTATGGCTACACCTTC
TRBJ1-5,NA,TRBD1,TRBV7-9,CASSTGGEVQPQHF,TGTGCCAGCAGCACAGGGGGCGAGGTTCAGCCCCAGCATTTT
TRBJ2-5,NA,NA,TRBV5-4,CASSLPGGFQETQYF,TGTGCCAGCAGCTTGCCGGGGGGCTTTCAAGAGACCCAGTACTTC
TRBJ2-3,NA,NA,TRBV7-2,CASSRFTDTQYF,TGTGCCAGCAGCCGGTTCACAGATACGCAGTATTTT
TRBJ2-1,NA,TRBD1,TRBV11-2,CASSRTGSLGSYNEQFF,TGTGCCAGCAGTCGGACAGGGTCCCTCGGATCCTACAATGAGCAGTTCTTC
TRBJ2-1,NA,TRBD1,TRBV6-5,CASGRDRGGDEQFF,TGTGCCAGCGGCCGGGACAGGGGTGGGGATGAGCAGTTCTTC
TRBJ2-7,NA,NA,TRBV12-1,CASTHHHGREGIYEQYF,TGTGCCAGCACCCATCACCACGGACGCGAGGGCATCTACGAGCAGTACTTC
TRBJ2-7,NA,TRBD2,TRBV5-1,CASSLMSGGHYEQYF,TGCGCCAGCAGCTTGATGAGCGGGGGACACTACGAGCAGTACTTC
TRBJ1-2,NA,NA,TRBV7-9,CASSPRGGDSYGYTF,TGTGCCAGCAGCCCGAGGGGAGGGGATTCCTATGGCTACACCTTC
TRBJ1-1,NA,NA,TRBV7-9,CASSGTGRQAEAFF,TGTGCCAGCAGCGGTACGGGGAGACAGGCTGAAGCTTTCTTT
TRBJ1-3,NA,NA,TRBV19,CASRKHYGDPGNTIYF,TGTGCCAGTCGAAAGCATTACGGGGATCCTGGAAACACCATATATTTT
TRBJ2-3,NA,NA,TRBV2,CATKSADTQYF,TGTGCCACCAAGAGCGCAGATACGCAGTATTTT
TRBJ2-7,NA,TRBD1,TRBV7-8,CASSLDRGPYEQYF,TGTGCCAGCAGCTTGGACAGGGGGCCCTACGAGCAGTACTTC
TRBJ2-1,once,NA,TRBV21-1,CASSKAPGHEQFF,TGTGCCAGCAGCAAAGCCCCAGGGCATGAGCAGTTCTTC
TRBJ1-2,NA,NA,TRBV11-2,CASSLANSGYTF,TGTGCCAGCAGCTTAGCTAACAGTGGCTACACCTTC
TRBJ2-3,NA,TRBD1,TRBV2,CASRAGTASTDTQYF,TGTGCCAGCCGCGCCGGGACAGCGAGCACAGATACGCAGTATTTT
TRBJ2-5,NA,NA,TRBV25-1,CASSYQETQYF,TGTGCCAGCTCGTACCAAGAGACCCAGTACTTC
TRBJ1-3,few,TRBD1,TRBV4-1,CACVGQGAQAGNTIYF,TGCGCCTGCGTAGGGCAGGGGGCGCAGGCTGGAAACACCATATATTTT
TRBJ2-3,NA,TRBD1,TRBV24-1,CATSSAGDREDTQYF,TGTGCCACCAGTTCCGCAGGGGACAGGGAGGATACGCAGTATTTT
TRBJ1-1,NA,NA,TRBV28,CATLKMGLEAFF,TGTGCCACCCTAAAAATGGGACTTGAAGCTTTCTTT
TRBJ1-3,few,NA,TRBV18,CASSPWTAGANTIYF,TGTGCCAGCTCACCGTGGACGGCGGGGGCGAACACCATATATTTT
TRBJ1-2,NA,NA,TRBV30,CAWSNSYGYTF,TGTGCCTGGAGTAACTCATATGGCTACACCTTC
TRBJ1-4,NA,NA,TRBV30,CAWSPPAFGSEKLFF,TGTGCCTGGAGCCCCCCGGCTTTTGGGAGTGAAAAACTGTTTTTT
TRBJ2-3,NA,NA,TRBV2,CASSPRMADTQYF,TGTGCCAGCAGCCCCAGAATGGCAGATACGCAGTATTTT
TRBJ1-1,NA,NA,TRBV5-1,CASSLGLEIEAFF,TGCGCCAGCAGCTTAGGTTTGGAGATTGAAGCTTTCTTT
TRBJ1-1,NA,TRBD1,TRBV5-4,CASSSARGPNTEAFF,TGTGCCAGCAGTTCCGCCAGGGGGCCCAACACTGAAGCTTTCTTT
TRBJ2-2,NA,NA,TRBV9,CASSVARSNTGELFF,TGTGCCAGCAGCGTAGCTCGTTCGAACACCGGGGAGCTGTTTTTT
TRBJ1-1,NA,NA,TRBV6-5,CASRRDTMDGTEAFF,TGTGCCAGCAGGAGGGACACCATGGATGGAACTGAAGCTTTCTTT
TRBJ2-5,NA,TRBD1,TRBV4-1,CASSPRQGNQETQYF,TGCGCCAGCAGCCCCCGACAGGGTAATCAAGAGACCCAGTACTTC
TRBJ1-1,NA,NA,TRBV2,CASSVNRVKGTEAFF,TGTGCCAGCAGTGTCAACAGGGTAAAAGGCACTGAAGCTTTCTTT
TRBJ1-5,NA,TRBD1,TRBV19,CATSGQGTPQPQHF,TGTGCCACCTCGGGACAGGGGACCCCCCAGCCCCAGCATTTT
TRBJ2-7,NA,TRBD1,TRBV19,CASSPRDRGWYEQYF,TGTGCCAGCAGCCCCCGGGACAGGGGTTGGTACGAGCAGTACTTC
TRBJ1-1,NA,NA,TRBV5-6,CASSLESTEAFF,TGTGCCAGCAGCTTGGAGAGCACTGAAGCTTTCTTT
TRBJ2-3,few,TRBD2,TRBV4-1,CASSQGGAGGGTDTQYF,TGCGCCAGCAGCCAGGGAGGGGCCGGCGGGGGAACAGATACGCAGTATTTT
TRBJ1-1,NA,NA,TRBV4-1,CASADLWAMNTEAFF,TGCGCCAGCGCCGATCTTTGGGCAATGAACACTGAAGCTTTCTTT
TRBJ2-5,NA,TRBD1,TRBV19,CASSIDVYRGWGQETQYF,TGTGCCAGTAGTATAGATGTCTACAGGGGTTGGGGACAAGAGACCCAGTACTTC
TRBJ1-2,NA,TRBD1,TRBV5-1,CASRDRGEGNYGYTF,TGCGCCAGCAGGGACAGGGGAGAAGGGAACTATGGCTACACCTTC
TRBJ2-5,NA,NA,TRBV9,CASSPGTSRETQYF,TGTGCCAGCAGCCCAGGGACTTCACGAGAGACCCAGTACTTC
TRBJ2-5,NA,NA,TRBV7-2,CASSPTGFQETQYF,TGTGCCAGCAGCCCCACAGGTTTCCAAGAGACCCAGTACTTC
TRBJ2-2,NA,TRBD1,TRBV4-1,CASSRGGTGYIPGELFF,TGCGCCAGCAGCCGTGGAGGGACAGGGTATATTCCCGGGGAGCTGTTTTTT
TRBJ2-1,few,TRBD2,TRBV2,CASCPSGGYGEQFF,TGTGCCAGCTGCCCTAGCGGGGGGTATGGTGAGCAGTTCTTC
TRBJ1-6,NA,NA,TRBV9,CASSVGAGPNSPLHF,TGTGCCAGCAGCGTAGGGGCAGGGCCTAATTCACCCCTCCACTTT
TRBJ2-1,NA,TRBD1,TRBV10-3,CAISESRDEAGGNEQFF,TGTGCCATCAGTGAGTCGAGGGACGAGGCAGGGGGAAATGAGCAGTTCTTC
TRBJ2-3,NA,NA,TRBV11-2,CASSFFGLAGAGTDTQYF,TGTGCCAGCAGCTTTTTTGGGCTGGCGGGGGCGGGCACAGATACGCAGTATTTT
TRBJ2-3,NA,NA,TRBV4-1,CASSQDPNRGDTQYF,TGCGCCAGCAGCCAAGACCCCAATAGGGGAGATACGCAGTATTTT
TRBJ1-1,NA,TRBD1,TRBV6-1,CASSEFGQDTEAFF,TGTGCCAGCAGTGAATTTGGACAGGACACTGAAGCTTTCTTT
TRBJ2-1,few,NA,TRBV18,CASSPRRDEQFF,TGTGCCAGCTCACCACGGAGGGATGAGCAGTTCTTC
TRBJ2-1,NA,NA,TRBV11-3,CASSLGDNEQFF,TGTGCCAGCAGCCTCGGAGACAATGAGCAGTTCTTC
TRBJ1-1,NA,NA,TRBV7-8,CASSLVRRTEAFF,TGTGCCAGCAGCTTAGTTCGTCGTACTGAAGCTTTCTTT
TRBJ2-5,NA,NA,TRBV4-1,CASSQWARETQYF,TGCGCCAGCAGCCAATGGGCAAGAGAGACCCAGTACTTC
TRBJ1-2,NA,TRBD1,TRBV7-9,CASSPPGQGYGYTF,TGTGCCAGCAGCCCCCCCGGACAGGGCTATGGCTACACCTTC
TRBJ1-5,NA,NA,TRBV6-1,CASSDPMGGGRNQPQHF,TGTGCCAGCAGTGACCCCATGGGGGGAGGACGCAATCAGCCCCAGCATTTT
TRBJ2-1,NA,NA,TRBV5-4,CASNPDSLYNEQFF,TGTGCCAGCAACCCGGACAGCCTCTACAATGAGCAGTTCTTC
TRBJ1-5,NA,NA,TRBV4-1,CASSQELYSNQPQHF,TGCGCCAGCAGCCAAGAACTTTATAGCAATCAGCCCCAGCATTTT
TRBJ2-7,NA,TRBD1,TRBV5-1,CASRPAGTGSLGEQYF,TGCGCCAGCAGACCCGCCGGGACAGGTTCCCTCGGCGAGCAGTACTTC
TRBJ1-2,NA,NA,TRBV29-1,CSVVAGASDYGYTF,TGCAGCGTTGTGGCAGGGGCTTCCGACTATGGCTACACCTTC
TRBJ1-1,NA,NA,TRBV14,CASSQSRSGNTEAFF,TGTGCCAGCAGCCAGAGTCGGAGCGGTAACACTGAAGCTTTCTTT
TRBJ1-2,NA,TRBD1,TRBV20-1,CSVDRGYGYTF,TGCAGTGTCGACAGGGGCTATGGCTACACCTTC
TRBJ1-2,NA,NA,TRBV2,CASGGYGYTF,TGTGCCAGCGGGGGGTATGGCTACACCTTC
TRBJ1-6,NA,NA,TRBV19,CASSIQGVNNSPLHF,TGTGCCAGTAGTATACAAGGGGTGAATAATTCACCCCTCCACTTT